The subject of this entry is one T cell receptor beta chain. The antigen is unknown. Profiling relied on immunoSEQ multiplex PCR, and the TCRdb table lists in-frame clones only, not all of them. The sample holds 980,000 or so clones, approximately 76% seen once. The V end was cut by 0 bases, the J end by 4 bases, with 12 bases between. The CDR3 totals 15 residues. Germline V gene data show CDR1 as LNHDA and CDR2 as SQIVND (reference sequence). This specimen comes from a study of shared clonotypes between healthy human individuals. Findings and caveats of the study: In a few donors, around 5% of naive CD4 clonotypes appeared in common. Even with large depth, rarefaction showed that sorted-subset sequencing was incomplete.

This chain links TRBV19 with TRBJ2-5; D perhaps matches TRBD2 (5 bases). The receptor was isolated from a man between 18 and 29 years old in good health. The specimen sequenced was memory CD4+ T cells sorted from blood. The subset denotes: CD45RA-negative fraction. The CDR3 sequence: CASSIESSYLETQYF. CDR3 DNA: TGTGCCAGTAGTATAGAGTCTAGCTATTTAGAGACCCAGTACTTC.